What follows are 20 T cell receptor beta chains derived from one specimen sequenced in a study of a mutant IDH1 vaccine in newly diagnosed glioma. Assay used: immunoSEQ multiplex PCR; TCRdb lists only in-frame clones, some missing. The sample records about 51,000 clones, 60% to 85% being singletons. Time point meaning: baseline, week 1 (first vaccination visit). Treatment reported: pre-vaccination baseline after standard-of-care therapy. The sequencing here drew on PBMCs, taken from a glioma patient treated with radiotherapy, temozolomide or both. These receptors originate from a woman in her thirties or forties with glioma.

This clone was counted only a few times. This chain connects TRBV2 to TRBJ2-2; 9 positions match TRBD1. The CDR3 sequence is 14 residues long. After removal of 6 bases from V and 4 bases from J, the junction contained 3 bases not matched to a gene. Per germline, CDR1 SNHLY and CDR2 FYNNEI. CDR3 in DNA: TGTGCCAGCAGAGGACAGGGGTTCACCGGGGAGCTGTTTTTT. It translates to CASRGQGFTGELFF.

The chain uses TRBV5-5 and TRBJ2-4; tentatively, D is TRBD1 or TRBD2 (5 bases each). Per germline, CDR1 SGHKS and CDR2 YYEKEE (reference sequence). Deletions cut 6 bases from V and 7 bases from J, with 20 bases between. CDR3 size: 15 residues. CDR3 in DNA: TGTGCCAGCACCCGGACTTGGGGCGGTAGCAACATTCAGTACTTC. It encodes CASTRTWGGSNIQYF.

The chain recombines TRBV27 with TRBJ2-7, with D perhaps given as TRBD1 or TRBD2 (5 bases each). The CDR3 has 14 amino acids. From germline, CDR1 is MNHEY and CDR2 SMNVEV (reference sequence). V lost 3 bases and J 2 bases, leaving 11 bases between the germline ends. This CDR3 reads CASSLRGVPYEQYF. For the CDR3, the DNA is TGTGCCAGCAGTTTGAGAGGGGTACCCTACGAGCAGTACTTC.

The genes are TRBV7-2 and TRBJ1-2; D gene uncertain. Germline V gives CDR1 SGHTA, CDR2 FQGNSA. V lost 5 bases to trimming and J lost 6 bases, with 19 bases between them. The CDR3 sequence is 15 residues long. The CDR3: CASSPFSQGLHGYTF. CDR3 nucleotides: TGTGCCAGCAGCCCCTTTAGCCAAGGACTCCATGGCTACACCTTC.

This chain uses TRBV7-8 with TRBJ1-2; TRBD1 is a possible D gene (5 bases). Germline V gene lookup returns CDR1 SGHVS and CDR2 FQNEAQ. The CDR3 has 13 residues. V gave up 2 bases and J gave up 5 bases, with 9 bases separating them. In DNA, the CDR3 is TGTGCCAGCAGCTTATGGGAGGGGTATGGCTACACCTTC. It codes for CASSLWEGYGYTF.

The rearrangement links TRBV15 to TRBJ2-2, with 14 bases identical to TRBD2. The length of the CDR3 is 17 residues. From germline, CDR1 is LNHNV and CDR2 YYDKDF (reference sequence). The J segment lost 5 bases and the V segment lost 4 bases, leaving 6 bases of the junction unmatched. CDR3 amino acids: CATSTGLAGGGTGELFF. The CDR3 nucleotides read TGTGCCACCAGCACTGGACTAGCGGGGGGTGGAACCGGGGAGCTGTTTTTT.

This chain joins TRBV2 and TRBJ2-7; 7 bases map to TRBD1. The junction had 10 bases not matched to a gene; V was cut back by 11 bases and J by 6 bases. CDR1 SNHLY and CDR2 FYNNEI come from the germline V gene. The CDR3 totals 12 residues. The CDR3 coding sequence is TGTGCCTGCGACAGGGCCGGACTCGAGCAGTACTTC. Translating it yields CACDRAGLEQYF.

The rearrangement joins TRBV7-8 to TRBJ2-6; D gene unclear. The CDR3 sequence is 15 residues long. Per the germline V gene, CDR1 is SGHVS and CDR2 is FQNEAQ. Trimming removed 4 bases from V and 2 bases from J, with 9 bases in between. The CDR3 coding sequence is TGTGCCAGCAGCTGGTACATAACTGGGGCCAACGTCCTGACTTTC. The encoded protein is CASSWYITGANVLTF.

In this sample, this clone turned up a few times. The chain uses TRBV9 and TRBJ1-1; D not certain. The germline V gene encodes CDR1 SGDLS and CDR2 YYNGEE. This CDR3 spans 13 amino acids. V was clipped by 1 base and J by 1 base, with 5 bases between them. CDR3 residues: CASSVLENTEAFF. CDR3 coding DNA: TGTGCCAGCAGCGTATTGGAGAACACTGAAGCTTTCTTT.

This sequence joins TRBV5-1 and TRBJ2-2; 9 bases line up with TRBD2. The ends lost 0 bases at V and 0 bases at J; junction bases unmatched: 15. Germline V gene sequence: CDR1 SGHRS, CDR2 YFSETQ. The CDR3 spans 21 residues. This CDR3 reads CASSLGEGSETSGANTGELFF. In nucleotides, the CDR3 is TGCGCCAGCAGCTTGGGGGAGGGTTCCGAGACTAGCGGAGCGAACACCGGGGAGCTGTTTTTT.

This clone was observed a single time. Written as DNA, the CDR3 is TGTGCCAGCAGCTTATGGGGGGGGGACATCGAAGAAAAACTGTTTTTT. Translated, it gives CASSLWGGDIEEKLFF. The J gene is TRBJ1-4, the V gene TRBV7-6, with D maybe TRBD1 (6 bases). The V and J ends lost 2 bases and 8 bases respectively, with 18 bases between them. This CDR3 is 16 amino acids long. Germline CDR1 and CDR2: SGHVS and FNYEAQ.

The chain joins TRBV2 to TRBJ1-2, with D possibly matching TRBD1 (5 bases). CDR3 length equals 11 residues. CDR1 and CDR2 from the germline V gene are SNHLY and FYNNEI. V lost 6 bases to trimming and J lost 7 bases, with 9 bases between them. The CDR3 region has the DNA TGTGCCAGCAGACTGACAGCTGGCTACACCTTC. Its protein is CASRLTAGYTF. The entire variable domain, with the rest obtained from reference TRBV2 and TRBJ1-2, is as follows: EPEVTQTPSHQVTQMGQEVILRCVPISNHLYFYWYRQILGQKVEFLVSFYNNEISEKSEIFDDQFSVERPDGSNFTLKIRSTKLEDSAMYFCASRLTAGYTFGSGTRLTVV.

The chain joins TRBV5-6 to TRBJ2-2; D remains ambiguous. This CDR3 has 15 amino acids. CDR1 SGHDT and CDR2 YYEEEE come from the germline V gene. The V and J ends lost 5 bases and 4 bases respectively, with 15 bases between them. CDR3 coding DNA: TGTGCCAGCAGTCTCAATCCCTTGAGCACCGGGGAGCTGTTTTTT. It encodes CASSLNPLSTGELFF. Complete variable domain (other parts from reference TRBV5-6 and TRBJ2-2): DAGVTQSPTHLIKTRGQQVTLRCSPKSGHDTVSWYQQALGQGPQFIFQYYEEEERQRGNFPDRFSGHQFPNYSSELNVNALLLGDSALYLCASSLNPLSTGELFFGEGSRLTVL.

Only one count was recorded for this clone. The V call is TRBV2, the J call TRBJ2-3; D is possibly TRBD1 (7 bases). This CDR3 has 17 amino acids. With 7 bases removed from V and 6 bases from J, the gap between germline ends came to 26 bases. Germline CDR1 reads SNHLY; CDR2 reads FYNNEI. The CDR3 region is CASKIRPGRGVSDTQYF. In nucleotides, the CDR3 is TGTGCCAGCAAAATCCGCCCGGGCAGGGGGGTTTCGGATACGCAGTATTTT.

CDR3 coding DNA: TGCGCCAGCAGACGGACGGCCAACACTGAAGCTTTCTTT. Its protein product is CASRRTANTEAFF. This sequence joins TRBV5-1 and TRBJ1-1; no definite D call. This CDR3 spans 13 amino acids. Per germline, CDR1 SGHRS and CDR2 YFSETQ. V was trimmed by 5 bases and J by 2 bases, leaving 10 bases between them. Based on the CDR3 plus reference TRBV5-1 and TRBJ1-1, the full variable domain is KAGVTQTPRYLIKTRGQQVTLSCSPISGHRSVSWYQQTPGQGLQFLFEYFSETQRNKGNFPGRFSGRQFSNSRSEMNVSTLELGDSALYLCASRRTANTEAFFGQGTRLTVV.

The sample holds one count of this clone. V usage is TRBV9 and J usage is TRBJ2-7; tentatively, D is TRBD2 (5 bases). The germline V gene encodes CDR1 SGDLS and CDR2 YYNGEE. The ends were cut back, 0 bases at V and 5 bases at J, with 15 bases in the middle. This CDR3 comprises 15 residues. The CDR3 nucleotides read TGTGCCAGCAGCGTAGCGGGAAGGGTTGTCGACGAGCAGTACTTC. Translation gives CASSVAGRVVDEQYF. The full variable domain, in which reference TRBV9 and TRBJ2-7 provide the parts outside the CDR3, is DSGVTQTPKHLITATGQRVTLRCSPRSGDLSVYWYQQSLDQGLQFLIQYYNGEERAKGNILERFSAQQFPDLHSELNLSSLELGDSALYFCASSVAGRVVDEQYFGPGTRLTVT.

DNA of the CDR3: TGTGCCAGCAGCGTGGGGGGGCGGACTGAAGCTTTCTTT. Translating it yields CASSVGGRTEAFF. The gene calls are TRBV9 and TRBJ1-1; D perhaps matches TRBD1 (6 bases). Between the trimmed V and J ends, which lost 2 bases and 5 bases, there was a span of 10 bases. The CDR3 has 13 residues. Germline CDR1 is SGDLS and CDR2 is YYNGEE.

The J gene is TRBJ2-3, the V gene TRBV4-1; 8 bases are a match to TRBD1. V lost 1 base, J lost 2 bases, and 8 bases stayed unmatched. The CDR3 loop spans 17 amino acids. Germline values: CDR1 MGHRA, CDR2 YSYEKL. The CDR3 protein is CASSQVPRTGPTDTQYF. The CDR3 DNA follows: TGCGCCAGCAGCCAAGTCCCCCGGACAGGGCCCACAGATACGCAGTATTTT.

This rearrangement joins TRBV7-9 to TRBJ2-5; either TRBD1 or TRBD2 may supply D (6 bases each). This CDR3 comprises 16 residues. Germline CDR1 is SEHNR and CDR2 is FQNEAQ (reference sequence). The V end lost 0 bases, the J end lost 4 bases, and 15 bases lay between the germline ends. CDR3 sequence: CASSLAHGGASETQYF. Here the CDR3 DNA reads TGTGCCAGCAGCTTAGCGCACGGGGGCGCATCAGAGACCCAGTACTTC.

The chain is built from TRBV27 and TRBJ2-2; D perhaps matches TRBD2 (6 bases). Germline V lookup: CDR1 MNHEY, CDR2 SMNVEV (reference sequence). V was trimmed by 6 bases and J by 7 bases, leaving 21 bases between them. CDR3 length: 16 amino acids. The CDR3 DNA follows: TGTGCCAGCAGCCCTTCTTTAGCGGTAGTCCACGGGGAGCTGTTTTTT. This translates into CASSPSLAVVHGELFF.